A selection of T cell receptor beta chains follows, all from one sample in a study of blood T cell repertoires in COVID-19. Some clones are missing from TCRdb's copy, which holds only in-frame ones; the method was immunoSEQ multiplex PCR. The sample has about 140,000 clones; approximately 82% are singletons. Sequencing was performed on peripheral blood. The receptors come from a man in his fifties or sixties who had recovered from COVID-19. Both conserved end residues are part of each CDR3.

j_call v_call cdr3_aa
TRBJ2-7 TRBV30 CAWSLGTDYEQYF
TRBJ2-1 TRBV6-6 CASSPAGLAGGFSYNEQFF
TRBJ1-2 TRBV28 CASIGAGNYGYTF
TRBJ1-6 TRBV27 CASSLQAPPNSPLHF
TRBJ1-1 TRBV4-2 CASSQQGMNTEAFF
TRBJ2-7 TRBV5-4 CASSLGQGGESEQYF
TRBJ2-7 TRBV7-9 CASRSDSYEQYF
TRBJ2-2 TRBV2 CASSEPSSGRRTGELFF
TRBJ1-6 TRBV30 CAWSGGTTAANSPLHF
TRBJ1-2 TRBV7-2 CASSWDRGYGYTF
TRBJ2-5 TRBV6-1 CASSARSGGARETQYF
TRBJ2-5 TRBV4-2 CASSQETTSGGGETQYF
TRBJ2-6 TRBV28 CASSLWGASGANVLTF
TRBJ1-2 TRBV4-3 CASSKQTNYGYTF
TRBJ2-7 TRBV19 CASSTPGGANYEQYF
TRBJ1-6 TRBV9 CASSGNRNSPLHF
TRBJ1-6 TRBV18 CASKQDSALHF